This passage covers 13 T cell receptor beta chains from one sample sequenced in a study of T cells in localized non-small cell lung cancer. Profiled with immunoSEQ multiplex PCR; TCRdb holds only in-frame clones, not every one. Of about 70,000 clones in the sample, roughly nine tenths were seen once. The sample was peripheral blood, taken before any cancer treatment. These receptors came from a male donor at least 60 years old with stage III squamous cell lung carcinoma.

J is TRBJ2-4 and V is TRBV21-1; the listed D gene, TRBD1, was not tested against the DNA. TRBV21-1 is a recognized pseudogene. CDR3 length equals 16 residues. Here the CDR3 reads CASSHSLPPRGPIQYF. DNA of the CDR3: TGTGCCAGCAGCCATTCCCTTCCCCCCAGGGGGCCCATTCAGTACTTC.

The V and J genes are TRBV6-4 and TRBJ2-3; 9 bases agree with TRBD2. This CDR3 contains 15 residues. Unmatched junction bases numbered 5, after V lost 4 bases and J lost 3 bases. Per germline, CDR1 MRHNA and CDR2 SNTAGT. The CDR3, as DNA: TGTGCCAGCAGTGGAGGGAGCGGGGGGACAGATACGCAGTATTTT. Amino acid sequence: CASSGGSGGTDTQYF.

V usage is TRBV2 and J usage is TRBJ2-3; no definite D call. Trimming stripped 0 bases from V and 0 bases from J, with 4 bases between. The CDR3 is 14 residues long. Germline CDR1 SNHLY, CDR2 FYNNEI. This CDR3 is CASSEAFSTDTQYF. In nucleotides, the CDR3 is TGTGCCAGCAGTGAAGCCTTTAGCACAGATACGCAGTATTTT.

J is TRBJ2-1 and V is TRBV5-4; 9 positions agree with TRBD2. This CDR3 is built from 14 residues. V trimming: 2 bases; J trimming: 7 bases; junction bases outside the gene matches: 4. Germline CDR1 is SGHNT and CDR2 is YYREEE (reference sequence). CDR3 loop: CASSLGSGGNEQFF. As DNA, the CDR3 is TGTGCCAGCAGCTTAGGAAGCGGGGGGAATGAGCAGTTCTTC.

The chain has TRBV7-8 and TRBJ1-6; D possibly corresponds to TRBD1 (5 bases). The CDR3 sequence is 14 residues long. Germline V gene data show CDR1 as SGHVS and CDR2 as FQNEAQ. Between the trimmed V and J ends, which lost 2 bases and 9 bases, there was a span of 11 bases. The CDR3 loop reads CASSLTGASSPLHF. DNA of the CDR3: TGTGCCAGCAGCTTAACTGGGGCTAGTTCACCCCTCCACTTT.

This chain links TRBV7-8 with TRBJ2-5, with a weak D call TRBD2 (5 bases). V lost 2 bases, J lost 9 bases, and 16 bases lay in between. The germline V gene has CDR1 SGHVS and CDR2 FQNEAQ. The CDR3 has 14 amino acids. The CDR3 DNA is TGTGCCAGCAGCTTACTTAGAGGGCGTGGGTCCCAGTACTTC. It translates to CASSLLRGRGSQYF.

This rearrangement joins TRBV7-2 to TRBJ1-6; no reliable D call. V lost 1 base to trimming and J lost 10 bases, with 17 bases between them. This CDR3 has 16 residues. Looked up from germline, CDR1 is SGHTA and CDR2 is FQGNSA. Written as DNA, the CDR3 is TGTGCCAGCAGCTTAGGGCAGGCGGCCTCAGACTCACCCCTCCACTTT. It encodes CASSLGQAASDSPLHF.

J is TRBJ2-5 and V is TRBV6-6, with D possibly being TRBD1 (6 bases). V was cut by 5 bases and J by 0 bases, with 13 bases left in between. CDR1 and CDR2 (germline): MNHNY, SVGAGI (reference sequence). This CDR3 region has 15 residues. CDR3 in DNA: TGTGCCAGCAGTCCCTGGGCAGGGGACCAAGAGACCCAGTACTTC. Its translation: CASSPWAGDQETQYF.

The V call is TRBV5-6, the J call TRBJ2-5; 8 bases align to TRBD1. The CDR3 is 13 amino acids. Per the germline V gene, CDR1 is SGHDT and CDR2 is YYEEEE. The J segment lost 8 bases and the V segment lost 4 bases, leaving 7 bases of the junction unmatched. The CDR3 sequence: CASSVDRAPTQYF. CDR3 nucleotides: TGTGCCAGCAGCGTGGACAGGGCCCCTACCCAGTACTTC.

The V and J genes are TRBV30 and TRBJ1-4; D gene uncertain. CDR3 length: 15 residues. V was clipped by 1 base and J by 8 bases, with 17 bases between them. Germline V gives CDR1 GTSNPN, CDR2 SVGIG (reference sequence). For the CDR3, the DNA is TGTGCCTGGAGTGATGGTACAACCCGAAGGGAAAAACTGTTTTTT. Amino acid sequence: CAWSDGTTRREKLFF.

V gene TRBV4-1 combines with J gene TRBJ2-5; no definite D call. Germline V gene sequence: CDR1 MGHRA, CDR2 YSYEKL. The germline V and J ends were trimmed by 0 bases and 4 bases, with 12 bases remaining between them. This CDR3 has 15 amino acids. The CDR3 DNA reads as TGCGCCAGCAGCCAAGAGTACAGCCCTGGAGAGACCCAGTACTTC. It yields the protein CASSQEYSPGETQYF.

The V call is TRBV30, the J call TRBJ2-7; D is uncertain. Germline CDR1 and CDR2: GTSNPN and SVGIG (reference sequence). V shed 3 bases and J shed 0 bases, with 6 bases lying between them. The CDR3 length is 12 residues. CDR3 region: CAWSASSYEQYF. The CDR3 nucleotides read TGTGCCTGGAGCGCCAGCTCCTACGAGCAGTACTTC.

This chain joins TRBV29-1 and TRBJ2-2; 9 bases are shared with TRBD1. The CDR3 loop spans 15 amino acids. Looked up from germline, CDR1 is SQVTM and CDR2 is ANQGSEA. Germline trimming cut 8 bases from V and 3 bases from J; bases unmatched to any gene: 10. The CDR3 protein is CSTRQGGIDTGELFF. As DNA, the CDR3 is TGCAGCACTCGACAGGGGGGGATCGACACCGGGGAGCTGTTTTTT.